This TCR beta chain was found in a study of CD4 T cells in relation to SARS-CoV-2 and coronaviruses. This clone was counted a few times. Its antigen is unidentified. Some clones are missing from TCRdb's copy, which holds only in-frame ones; the method was immunoSEQ multiplex PCR. The repertoire consists of roughly 30,000 clones, with around 76% occurring once and the leading ten covering 3% to 4%. The CDR3 runs to 14 residues. Germline CDR1 SGHRS, CDR2 YFSETQ. V was pared by 8 bases and J by 2 bases, with 8 bases of the junction left unmatched. V and J are TRBV5-1 and TRBJ2-5; 8 bases match TRBD1. This TCR was recovered from an adult with COVID-19. Sequenced material: memory CD4+ T cells from PBMCs, cultured in vitro. CDR3 nucleotide sequence: TGCGCCAGTACCCGCGGACAGGGACAAGAGACCCAGTACTTC. Its protein product is CASTRGQGQETQYF.